This passage covers 17 T cell receptor beta chains from one sample sequenced in a study of CD8 T cells in ankylosing spondylitis (dated by TCRdb to 2016 to 2017). Libraries were made using 5' RACE. Sequencing used an Illumina HiSeq 2500. TCRdb redid the processing of the public reads, applying fastp at Q25 and MiXCR, and retained in-frame beta chains. CDR3 protein sequences are deduplicated, and each keeps its most common genes and DNA. This sample lists 200,000 to 300,000 distinct CDR3 sequences; about 10% were detected once. The ten biggest clones cover 2% to 3% of the sample. The sample was blood, either unsorted or a sorted T cell fraction (not recorded which). The receptors derive from a male donor with ankylosing spondylitis or in good health (not recorded which).

This clonotype came up many times. The V gene is TRBV25-1, the J gene TRBJ1-2; TRBD1 matches 7 bases. The ends lost 7 bases at V and 4 bases at J; junction bases unmatched: 6. Germline V gives CDR1 MGHDK, CDR2 SYGVNS. The CDR3 length is 13 residues. CDR3 DNA: TGTGCCAGCACGACAGGGCCTTCCTATGGCTACACCTTC. As protein: CASTTGPSYGYTF.

This clonotype has just a few counts. The chain uses TRBV30 and TRBJ2-7, with TRBD1 identical over 7 bases. V lost 4 bases to trimming and J lost 1 base; unmatched junction nucleotides: 7. Germline CDR1 GTSNPN, CDR2 SVGIG (reference sequence). This CDR3 comprises 14 residues. In DNA, the CDR3 is TGTGCCTGGAATGACAGGGTGAGGTCCTACGAGCAGTACTTC. Amino acid sequence: CAWNDRVRSYEQYF.

There are a few counts of this clonotype. The chain carries TRBV28 and TRBJ1-1; TRBD1 aligns across 9 bases. The CDR3 is 15 amino acids. Looked up from germline, CDR1 is MDHEN and CDR2 is SYDVKM. J was trimmed by 0 bases and V by 6 bases; bases with no gene match: 5. In DNA, the CDR3 is TGTGCCAGCAGGAGGACAGGGGCCATGAACACTGAAGCTTTCTTT. Translating gives CASRRTGAMNTEAFF.

The sample holds many counts of this clonotype. This chain links TRBV5-6 with TRBJ1-2, with 8 positions matching TRBD1. CDR3 length: 16 residues. V dropped 4 bases and J dropped 6; count of bases not matched to a gene: 14. Germline CDR1 and CDR2: SGHDT and YYEEEE. Written as DNA, the CDR3 is TGTGCCAGCAGCCGGTTACGAGACAGGGGAGTCCATGGCTACACCTTC. This encodes CASSRLRDRGVHGYTF.

This clonotype showed up many times. The chain has TRBV5-1 and TRBJ1-6; D unclear. This CDR3 contains 14 residues. Per germline, CDR1 SGHRS and CDR2 YFSETQ. V was shortened by 0 bases and J by 10 bases, with 11 bases between the two germline ends. The CDR3 region is CASSLEPERSPLHF. CDR3 sequence (DNA): TGCGCCAGCAGCTTGGAGCCGGAACGGTCACCCCTCCACTTT.

This clonotype was recorded at least ten times. In nucleotides, the CDR3 is TGTGCCAGCAGTGAACGGCGAGACTCGAAGGGCTATAGCAATCAGCCCCAGCATTTT. The encoded protein is CASSERRDSKGYSNQPQHF. The V gene is TRBV6-1, the J gene TRBJ1-5; D remains ambiguous. This CDR3 region has 19 residues. Germline loops: CDR1 MNHNS, CDR2 SASEGT. V was cut by 2 bases and J by 0 bases, with 20 bases left in between.

The CDR3 sequence: CASSPTGGRYSNQPQHF. CDR3 DNA: TGTGCCAGCAGCCCTACAGGGGGCCGATATAGCAATCAGCCCCAGCATTTT. The chain recombines TRBV7-2 with TRBJ1-5, with 9 bases that match TRBD1. Germline lookup yields CDR1 SGHTA and CDR2 FQGNSA. J gave up 0 bases and V 5 bases, and 8 bases lay outside the gene matches. The length of the CDR3 is 17 residues.

The chain couples TRBV4-1 to TRBJ1-1; no clear D. This CDR3 region has 19 residues. Germline CDR1 and CDR2: MGHRA and YSYEKL. V gave up 0 bases and J gave up 1 base, with 21 bases separating them. CDR3 nucleotides: TGCGCCAGCAGCCAAGATAGAAAGCAGGCTTACTGGGGGAACACTGAAGCTTTCTTT. It is translated as CASSQDRKQAYWGNTEAFF.

This clonotype has a count of ten or more. This sequence joins TRBV10-3 and TRBJ2-5, with 11 positions matching TRBD2. Germline CDR1 and CDR2: ENHRY and SYGVKD. With V trimmed by 6 bases and J by 2 bases, 2 bases remained unmatched. This CDR3 is built from 14 residues. The DNA of the CDR3 is TGTGCCATCAGGGGGACTAGCGGTCAAGAGACCCAGTACTTC. It encodes CAIRGTSGQETQYF.

This clonotype was counted many times. V usage is TRBV4-1 and J usage is TRBJ2-5; the D is unclear. This CDR3 has 14 residues. Trimming cost V 1 base and J 4 bases, with 10 bases left between them. Germline V gives CDR1 MGHRA, CDR2 YSYEKL. As DNA, the CDR3 is TGCGCCAGCAGCCAAGTGTCGGAGCGAGAGACCCAGTACTTC. Translation gives CASSQVSERETQYF.

For this clonotype: A single base separates this from a much larger clone, so it may be a read error. The chain has TRBV20-1 and TRBJ1-1; possible D gene TRBD1, 5 bases. This CDR3 is built from 14 residues. The V gene's germline CDR1 is DFQATT and CDR2 SNEGSKA (reference sequence). The DNA of the CDR3 is TGCAGTGCTAGAGAGGTGGGGGGGAACGCTGAAGCTTTCTTT. This translates into CSAREVGGNAEAFF.

This rearrangement joins TRBV7-9 to TRBJ1-6; D is unresolved. V lost 5 bases and J 7 bases, leaving 18 bases between the germline ends. In germline, CDR1 is SEHNR, CDR2 FQNEAQ (reference sequence). This CDR3 spans 16 amino acids. The CDR3 region has the DNA TGTGCCAGCAGCCCCCCCCGTGCATCCAACAATTCACCCCTCCACTTT. Translation: CASSPPRASNNSPLHF. Variable domain in full (rest from reference TRBV7-9 and TRBJ1-6): DTGVSQNPRHKITKRGQNVTFRCDPISEHNRLYWYRQTLGQGPEFLTYFQNEAQLEKSRLLSDRFSAERPKGSFSTLEIQRTEQGDSAMYLCASSPPRASNNSPLHFGNGTRLTVT.

This clonotype was seen a handful of times. This rearrangement joins TRBV11-2 to TRBJ2-2; D is unresolved. The V end was cut by 0 bases, the J end by 5 bases, with 7 bases between. The CDR3 totals 14 residues. In germline, CDR1 is SGHAT, CDR2 FQNNGV. CDR3 nucleotides: TGTGCCAGCAGCTTAGAACACGGAACCGGGGAGCTGTTTTTT. Residues: CASSLEHGTGELFF.

In this sample, this clonotype turned up a few times. A much more abundant neighbour one base away suggests this may be a read error. The CDR3 sequence: CSVHPGTGSTQYF. CDR3 DNA: TGCAGCGTACATCCCGGGACAGGGTCGACGCAGTATTTT. The chain is built from TRBV29-1 and TRBJ2-3, with 9 bases matching TRBD1. The V gene end was trimmed by 6 bases and the J gene end by 9 bases; junction bases not matched to a gene: 10. Per the germline V gene, CDR1 is SQVTM and CDR2 is ANQGSEA. The CDR3 extends over 13 amino acids.

The sample holds a few counts of this clonotype. The J gene is TRBJ2-1, the V gene TRBV10-3, with D possibly matching TRBD2 (6 bases). The CDR3 length is 12 residues. In germline, CDR1 is ENHRY, CDR2 SYGVKD. V lost 5 bases and J lost 9, with 11 bases in between. The CDR3 coding sequence is TGTGCCATCAGTCCCCTAGCGACTGAGCAGTTCTTC. This codes for CAISPLATEQFF.

The J gene is TRBJ2-7, the V gene TRBV30, with D perhaps TRBD1 or TRBD2 (5 bases each). The CDR3 contains 12 residues. The V end was cut by 7 bases, the J end by 6 bases, with 16 bases between. Germline CDR1 is GTSNPN and CDR2 is SVGIG (reference sequence). CDR3 coding DNA: TGTGCCTCAAGAGGGGAGAGGGTCGAGCAGTACTTC. As protein: CASRGERVEQYF.

The rearrangement links TRBV6-1 to TRBJ1-1; D unclear. CDR1 is MNHNS and CDR2 is SASEGT in the germline V gene. This CDR3 is built from 12 residues. The V and J ends lost 2 bases and 3 bases respectively, with 4 bases between them. The CDR3 loop is CASSESHTEAFF. The CDR3, as DNA: TGTGCCAGCAGTGAATCCCACACTGAAGCTTTCTTT.